Below, 21 T cell receptor beta chains from the same sample are listed, as sequenced in a study of shared clonotypes between healthy human individuals. Terminally differentiated effector memory CD45RA+ cells were excluded by CCR7 positive selection of CD45RO-negative cells. Profiled with immunoSEQ multiplex PCR; TCRdb holds only in-frame clones, not every one. The data contain about 2 million clones, about 95% of them singletons. The sequenced sample consisted of naive CD8+ T cells sorted from blood. These receptors were taken from a man aged 18 to 29 in good health.

This clone is a singleton in its sample. The sample has other DNA sequences that encode this CDR3 too. The genes are TRBV29-1 and TRBJ1-2; 10 nucleotides agree with TRBD1. Germline V gene lookup returns CDR1 SQVTM and CDR2 ANQGSEA. This CDR3 has 13 amino acids. The J segment lost 2 bases and the V segment lost 4 bases, leaving 1 base of the junction unmatched. CDR3 coding DNA: TGCAGCGTTGGGACAGGGGGAAACTATGGCTACACCTTC. Its protein is CSVGTGGNYGYTF.

The rearrangement uses TRBV27 and TRBJ2-3, with 11 nucleotides matching TRBD2. Germline V gene data show CDR1 as MNHEY and CDR2 as SMNVEV (reference sequence). With 9 bases clipped from V and 2 bases from J, the junction kept 19 bases outside the gene matches. The CDR3 contains 19 residues. CDR3 bases: TGTGCCAGTAGGGACAGGGAGACTAGCGGGGACTTCTACACAGATACGCAGTATTTT. Translation gives CASRDRETSGDFYTDTQYF.

The V and J genes are TRBV30 and TRBJ1-6, with D possibly TRBD1 on 6 matching bases. The CDR3 length is 13 residues. Germline V gene sequence: CDR1 GTSNPN, CDR2 SVGIG (reference sequence). Trimming took off 0 bases at V and 9 bases at J, with 9 bases between the two ends. CDR3 in amino acids: CAWSVKGGSPLHF. The CDR3 region has the DNA TGTGCCTGGAGTGTTAAGGGGGGTTCACCCCTCCACTTT.

The genes are TRBV29-1 and TRBJ2-3; 8 bases line up with TRBD2. CDR3 length equals 16 residues. Germline V CDR1 and CDR2: SQVTM, ANQGSEA. Trimming cost V 7 bases and J 3 bases; bases outside gene matches: 15. This CDR3 is CSARTVGVAGTDTQYF. CDR3 nucleotides: TGCAGCGCCCGGACCGTTGGAGTAGCGGGGACAGATACGCAGTATTTT.

The rearrangement uses TRBV4-3 and TRBJ2-2; 7 positions match TRBD1. This CDR3 comprises 15 residues. The V segment lost 4 bases and the J segment 4 bases; nucleotides outside the gene matches: 6. Germline V lookup: CDR1 LGHNA, CDR2 YSLEER. The CDR3 nucleotides read TGCGCCAGCAGCCCGCCACCAGGGGGCACCGGGGAGCTGTTTTTT. Encoded protein: CASSPPPGGTGELFF.

The rearrangement uses TRBV2 and TRBJ2-7; 12 positions agree with TRBD1. The germline gives CDR1 SNHLY, CDR2 FYNNEI. This CDR3 is built from 15 residues. Trimming took 3 bases from V and 5 from J; bases not matched to a gene: 5. The CDR3 protein is CASSDPGTGGNEQYF. The CDR3 DNA reads TGTGCCAGCAGTGACCCCGGGACAGGGGGCAACGAGCAGTACTTC.

The V gene is TRBV7-6, the J gene TRBJ2-3; the match to TRBD2 covers 8 bases. The CDR3 is made up of 15 amino acids. Germline CDR1 SGHVS, CDR2 FNYEAQ. The junction had 6 bases not matched to a gene; V was cut back by 2 bases and J by 5 bases. CDR3: CASSLTSGVVDTQYF. The CDR3 DNA follows: TGTGCCAGCAGCTTAACTAGCGGTGTTGTAGATACGCAGTATTTT.

The chain couples TRBV5-6 to TRBJ2-7, with 10 nucleotides matching TRBD1. The germline gives CDR1 SGHDT, CDR2 YYEEEE. The trim removed 2 bases at V and 3 bases at J, leaving 8 bases unmatched. This CDR3 comprises 16 residues. The chain's CDR3 is CASSLTSGDRGYEQYF. The CDR3 nucleotides are TGTGCCAGCAGCTTAACCTCTGGGGACAGGGGCTACGAGCAGTACTTC.

The genes are TRBV9 and TRBJ1-2; 8 bases map to TRBD1. CDR1 SGDLS and CDR2 YYNGEE come from the germline V gene. This CDR3 is built from 15 residues. The ends lost 3 bases at V and 4 bases at J; junction bases unmatched: 8. The CDR3 loop reads CASSAPGGGSYGYTF. CDR3 nucleotides: TGTGCCAGCAGCGCCCCAGGGGGCGGAAGCTATGGCTACACCTTC.

The rearrangement joins TRBV4-1 to TRBJ2-7; D possibly corresponds to TRBD1 (6 bases). The CDR3 loop spans 12 amino acids. Germline V lookup: CDR1 MGHRA, CDR2 YSYEKL. V was pared by 8 bases and J by 3 bases, with 11 bases between. The CDR3 here is CASGNRDYEQYF. The CDR3 coding sequence is TGCGCCAGCGGCAACAGGGACTACGAGCAGTACTTC.

This chain uses TRBV10-2 with TRBJ2-7; D unclear. The germline gives CDR1 WSHSY, CDR2 SAAADI. The CDR3 runs to 14 residues. Trimming removed 6 bases at V and 2 bases at J, with 14 bases between. CDR3 sequence (DNA): TGCGCCAGCAGCGAGGTGGGCCTTACCTACGAGCAGTACTTC. Translation: CASSEVGLTYEQYF.

The rearrangement joins TRBV6-1 to TRBJ2-7; D tentatively fits TRBD1 or TRBD2 (5 bases each). Trimming removed 6 bases from V and 4 bases from J, with 16 bases in between. This CDR3 spans 14 amino acids. Germline CDR1 and CDR2: MNHNS and SASEGT. CDR3 bases: TGTGCCAGCAGAGGGACCCAGAAGAGGTACGAGCAGTACTTC. It yields the protein CASRGTQKRYEQYF.

The V gene is TRBV12-1, the J gene TRBJ1-4. TRBV12-1 is shown as a pseudogene. The CDR3 totals 13 residues. The chain's CDR3 is CASSEGKNEKLFF. CDR3 nucleotides: TGTGCCAGCAGCGAAGGCAAGAATGAAAAACTGTTTTTT.

The chain carries TRBV29-1 and TRBJ2-5; 10 bases fit TRBD2. The CDR3 extends over 19 amino acids. The germline gives CDR1 SQVTM, CDR2 ANQGSEA. J gave up 2 bases and V 0 bases, and 15 bases lay outside the gene matches. In DNA form, the CDR3 reads TGCAGCGTTGAAGATTGGGCATCTGGACTAGCGGAACCTCAAGAGACCCAGTACTTC. Translated, it gives CSVEDWASGLAEPQETQYF.

The rearrangement links TRBV7-6 to TRBJ2-2, with 7 bases that match TRBD1. V shed 4 bases, J shed 4 bases, and the junction held 3 bases outside the gene matches. The CDR3 contains 14 residues. Germline CDR1 reads SGHVS; CDR2 reads FNYEAQ. The CDR3 sequence: CASSWGTATGELFF. CDR3 coding DNA: TGTGCCAGCAGCTGGGGGACAGCCACCGGGGAGCTGTTTTTT.

J is TRBJ1-3 and V is TRBV28; D gene uncertain. With 5 bases removed from V and 3 bases from J, the gap between germline ends came to 20 bases. The CDR3 spans 17 residues. The germline V gene encodes CDR1 MDHEN and CDR2 SYDVKM. In nucleotides, the CDR3 is TGTGCCAGCAGTCCCGGTAGGAGCAGCCCTTATGGAAACACCATATATTTT. This codes for CASSPGRSSPYGNTIYF.

The gene calls are TRBV13 and TRBJ2-7; 8 nucleotides line up with TRBD2. With 1 base clipped from V and 3 bases from J, the junction kept 8 bases outside the gene matches. Germline assignment: CDR1 PRHDT and CDR2 FYEKMQ (reference sequence). CDR3 length: 16 residues. The chain's CDR3 is CASSLVQAGGIYEQYF. CDR3 in DNA: TGTGCCAGCAGCTTAGTTCAGGCGGGAGGAATCTACGAGCAGTACTTC.

V and J are TRBV27 and TRBJ2-1; maybe TRBD1 (5 bases). Germline CDR1 reads MNHEY; CDR2 reads SMNVEV (reference sequence). V shed 6 bases and J shed 0 bases, with 15 bases lying between them. This CDR3 is 16 amino acids long. As DNA, the CDR3 is TGTGCCAGCAGCCCATCAACAGGAGACTCCTACAATGAGCAGTTCTTC. This encodes CASSPSTGDSYNEQFF.

This clone occurred once. The V call is TRBV15, the J call TRBJ1-3; 8 bases are shared with TRBD1. Trimming removed 1 base from V and 2 bases from J; junction bases left unmatched: 7. The germline gives CDR1 LNHNV, CDR2 YYDKDF (reference sequence). The CDR3 loop spans 17 amino acids. DNA of the CDR3: TGTGCCACCAGCAGAGTGGGGGGACAGGAAGCTGGAAACACCATATATTTT. Encoded protein: CATSRVGGQEAGNTIYF.

This chain joins TRBV11-2 and TRBJ2-7; maybe TRBD2 (6 bases). V gave up 1 base and J gave up 6 bases, with 10 bases separating them. Germline loops: CDR1 SGHAT, CDR2 FQNNGV. The CDR3 is 13 amino acids. In DNA form, the CDR3 reads TGTGCCAGCAGCTTAGTGGAGGGGAGCGAGCAGTACTTC. Its protein is CASSLVEGSEQYF.

The chain uses TRBV5-1 and TRBJ2-2; 12 nucleotides align to TRBD1. In germline, CDR1 is SGHRS, CDR2 YFSETQ. This CDR3 has 16 residues. Trimming cost V 4 bases and J 6 bases; bases outside gene matches: 7. The CDR3, as DNA: TGCGCCAGCAGCGACCGGGACAGGGGGCGCGCCGGGGAGCTGTTTTTT. Translating it yields CASSDRDRGRAGELFF. Combining the CDR3 with reference TRBV5-1 and TRBJ2-2 gives the whole variable domain KAGVTQTPRYLIKTRGQQVTLSCSPISGHRSVSWYQQTPGQGLQFLFEYFSETQRNKGNFPGRFSGRQFSNSRSEMNVSTLELGDSALYLCASSDRDRGRAGELFFGEGSRLTVL.